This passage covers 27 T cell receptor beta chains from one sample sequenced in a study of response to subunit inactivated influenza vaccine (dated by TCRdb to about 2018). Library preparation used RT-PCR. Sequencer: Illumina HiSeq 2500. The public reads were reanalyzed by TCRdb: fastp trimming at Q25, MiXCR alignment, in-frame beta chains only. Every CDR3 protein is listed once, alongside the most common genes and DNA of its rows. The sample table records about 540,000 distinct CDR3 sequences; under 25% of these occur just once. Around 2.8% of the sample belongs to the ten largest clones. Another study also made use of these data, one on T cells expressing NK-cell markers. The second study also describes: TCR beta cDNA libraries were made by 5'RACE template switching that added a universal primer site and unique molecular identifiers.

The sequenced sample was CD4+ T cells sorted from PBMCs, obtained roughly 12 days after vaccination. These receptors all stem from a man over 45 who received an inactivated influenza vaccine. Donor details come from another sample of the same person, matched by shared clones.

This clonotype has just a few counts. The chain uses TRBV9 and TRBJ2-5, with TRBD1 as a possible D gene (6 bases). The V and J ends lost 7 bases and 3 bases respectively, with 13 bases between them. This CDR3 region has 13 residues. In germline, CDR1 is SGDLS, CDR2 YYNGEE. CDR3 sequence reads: CASGTDRKETQYF. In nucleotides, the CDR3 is TGTGCCAGCGGTACCGACAGGAAAGAGACCCAGTACTTC. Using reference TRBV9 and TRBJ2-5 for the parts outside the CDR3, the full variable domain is DSGVTQTPKHLITATGQRVTLRCSPRSGDLSVYWYQQSLDQGLQFLIQYYNGEERAKGNILERFSAQQFPDLHSELNLSSLELGDSALYFCASGTDRKETQYFGPGTRLLVL.

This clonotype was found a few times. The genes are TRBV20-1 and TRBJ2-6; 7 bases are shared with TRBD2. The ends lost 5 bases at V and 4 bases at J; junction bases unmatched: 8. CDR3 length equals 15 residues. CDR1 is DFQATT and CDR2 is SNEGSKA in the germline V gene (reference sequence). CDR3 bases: TGCAGTGCTCATCCGGGGGGTACCGGGGCCAACGTCCTGACTTTC. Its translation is CSAHPGGTGANVLTF.

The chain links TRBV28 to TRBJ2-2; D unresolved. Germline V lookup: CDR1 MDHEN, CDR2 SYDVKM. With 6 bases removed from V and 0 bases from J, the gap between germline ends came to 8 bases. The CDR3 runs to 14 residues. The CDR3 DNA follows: TGTGCCAGCAGGGACGCCTCGAACACCGGGGAGCTGTTTTTT. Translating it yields CASRDASNTGELFF.

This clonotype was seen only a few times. Here the CDR3 reads CASSQSGSRFRDTQYF. CDR3 DNA sequence: TGTGCCAGCAGCCAATCCGGGAGTCGATTTCGGGATACGCAGTATTTT. The chain combines TRBV3-1 with TRBJ2-3, with a possible D match to TRBD2 (6 bases). CDR1 is LGHDT, CDR2 YNNKEL, per germline (reference sequence). The V and J ends lost 2 bases and 6 bases respectively, with 18 bases between them. The CDR3 length is 16 residues.

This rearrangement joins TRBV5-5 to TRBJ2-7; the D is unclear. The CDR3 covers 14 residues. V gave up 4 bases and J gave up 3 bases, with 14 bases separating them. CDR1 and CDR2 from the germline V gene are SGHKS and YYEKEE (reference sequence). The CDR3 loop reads CASSASLAGYEQYF. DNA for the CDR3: TGTGCCAGCAGCGCGTCGTTAGCTGGCTACGAGCAGTACTTC.

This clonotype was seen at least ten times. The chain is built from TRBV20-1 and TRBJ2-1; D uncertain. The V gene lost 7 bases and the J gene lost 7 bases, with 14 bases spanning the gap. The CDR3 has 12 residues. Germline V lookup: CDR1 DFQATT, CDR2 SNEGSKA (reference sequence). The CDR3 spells CSGEAPMNEQFF. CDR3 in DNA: TGCAGTGGAGAGGCCCCGATGAATGAGCAGTTCTTC.

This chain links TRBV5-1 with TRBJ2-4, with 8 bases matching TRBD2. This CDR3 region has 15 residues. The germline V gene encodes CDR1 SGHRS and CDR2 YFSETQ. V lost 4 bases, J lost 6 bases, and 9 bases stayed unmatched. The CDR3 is CASSRTSRGGNIQYF. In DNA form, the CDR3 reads TGCGCCAGCAGCCGGACTAGCCGGGGGGGAAACATTCAGTACTTC. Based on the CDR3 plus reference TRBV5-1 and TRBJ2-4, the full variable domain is KAGVTQTPRYLIKTRGQQVTLSCSPISGHRSVSWYQQTPGQGLQFLFEYFSETQRNKGNFPGRFSGRQFSNSRSEMNVSTLELGDSALYLCASSRTSRGGNIQYFGAGTRLSVL.

The DNA of the CDR3 is TGTGCCAGCTCCGACCCACTATCGTACCAAGAGACCCAGTACTTC. The encoded protein is CASSDPLSYQETQYF. The gene calls are TRBV6-1 and TRBJ2-5, with no clear D. The germline V gene has CDR1 MNHNS and CDR2 SASEGT. The V end was cut by 8 bases, the J end by 0 bases, with 16 bases between. CDR3 length equals 15 residues.

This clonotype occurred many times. CDR3 region: CAISGPTGGGYEQYF. For the CDR3, the DNA is TGTGCCATCAGTGGCCCGACAGGGGGCGGATACGAGCAGTACTTC. The rearrangement uses TRBV10-3 and TRBJ2-7, with 10 bases identical to TRBD1. This CDR3 spans 15 amino acids. V shed 4 bases and J 4 bases; nucleotides not matched to a gene: 7. Germline V lookup: CDR1 ENHRY, CDR2 SYGVKD.

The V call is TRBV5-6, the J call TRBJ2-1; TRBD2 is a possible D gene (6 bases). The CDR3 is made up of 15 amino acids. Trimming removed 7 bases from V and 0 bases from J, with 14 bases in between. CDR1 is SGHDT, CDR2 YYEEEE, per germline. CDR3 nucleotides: TGTGCCAGCGGGAGAACTAGCAGCTCCTACAATGAGCAGTTCTTC. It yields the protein CASGRTSSSYNEQFF.

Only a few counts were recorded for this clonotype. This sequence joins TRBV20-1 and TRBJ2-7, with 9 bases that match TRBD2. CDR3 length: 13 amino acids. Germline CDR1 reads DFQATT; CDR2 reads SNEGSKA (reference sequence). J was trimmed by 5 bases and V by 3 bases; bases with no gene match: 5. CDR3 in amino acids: CSASGLAMNEQYF. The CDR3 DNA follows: TGCAGTGCTAGTGGACTAGCGATGAACGAGCAGTACTTC.

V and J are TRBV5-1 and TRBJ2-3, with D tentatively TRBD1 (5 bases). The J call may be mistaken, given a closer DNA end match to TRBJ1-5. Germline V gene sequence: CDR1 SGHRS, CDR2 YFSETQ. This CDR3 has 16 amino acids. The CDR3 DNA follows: TGCGCCAGCAGCCTCCAGGGTTTTGGTAACACAGATACGCAGCATTTT. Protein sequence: CASSLQGFGNTDTQHF.

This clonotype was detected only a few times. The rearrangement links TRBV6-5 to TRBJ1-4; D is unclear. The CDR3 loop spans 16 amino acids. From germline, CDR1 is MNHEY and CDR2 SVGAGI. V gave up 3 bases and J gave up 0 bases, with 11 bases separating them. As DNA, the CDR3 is TGTGCCAGCAGTTATAGAGGGCAAGCAACTAATGAAAAACTGTTTTTT. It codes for CASSYRGQATNEKLFF.

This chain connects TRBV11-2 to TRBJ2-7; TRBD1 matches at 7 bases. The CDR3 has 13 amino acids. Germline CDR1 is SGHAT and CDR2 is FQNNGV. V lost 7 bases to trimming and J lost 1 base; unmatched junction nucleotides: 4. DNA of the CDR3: TGTGCCAGCAAAATACAGGGGTCCTACGAGCAGTACTTC. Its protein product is CASKIQGSYEQYF.

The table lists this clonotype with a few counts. In nucleotides, the CDR3 is TGTGCCAGCAGGAGGGACAGGGGGCACTCCTACGAGCAGTACTTC. It is translated as CASRRDRGHSYEQYF. The rearrangement joins TRBV12-3 or TRBV12-4 to TRBJ2-7, with 12 bases lining up with TRBD1. This CDR3 comprises 15 residues. After removal of 6 bases from V and 0 bases from J, the junction contained 3 bases not matched to a gene.

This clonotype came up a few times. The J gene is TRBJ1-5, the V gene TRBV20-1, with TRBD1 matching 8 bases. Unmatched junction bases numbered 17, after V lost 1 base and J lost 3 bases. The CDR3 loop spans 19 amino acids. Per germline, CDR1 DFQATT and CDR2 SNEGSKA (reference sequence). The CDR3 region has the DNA TGCAGTGCTAGAGCGGGCGGACAGGGCGACTACGGTACCAATCAGCCCCAGCATTTT. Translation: CSARAGGQGDYGTNQPQHF.

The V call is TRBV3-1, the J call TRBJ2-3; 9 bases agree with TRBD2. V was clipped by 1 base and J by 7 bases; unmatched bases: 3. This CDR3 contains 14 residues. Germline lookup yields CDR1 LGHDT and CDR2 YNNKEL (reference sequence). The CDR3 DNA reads TGTGCCAGCAGCCAAGTCCTAGCGGGGAATACGCAGTATTTT. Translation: CASSQVLAGNTQYF.

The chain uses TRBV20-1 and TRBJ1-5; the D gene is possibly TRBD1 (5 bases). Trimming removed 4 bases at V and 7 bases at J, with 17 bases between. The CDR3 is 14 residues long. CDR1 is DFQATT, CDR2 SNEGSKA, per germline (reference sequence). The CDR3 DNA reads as TGCAGTGCTAATCGGGGCCCGAAGGGGCAGCCCCAGCATTTT. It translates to CSANRGPKGQPQHF.

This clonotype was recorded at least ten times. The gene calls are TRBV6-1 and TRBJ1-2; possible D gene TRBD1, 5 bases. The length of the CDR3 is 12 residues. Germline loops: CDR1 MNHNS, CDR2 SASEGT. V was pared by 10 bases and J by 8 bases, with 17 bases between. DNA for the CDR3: TGTGCCAACCGGGACCTTTCCGGGGGCTACACCTTC. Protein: CANRDLSGGYTF.

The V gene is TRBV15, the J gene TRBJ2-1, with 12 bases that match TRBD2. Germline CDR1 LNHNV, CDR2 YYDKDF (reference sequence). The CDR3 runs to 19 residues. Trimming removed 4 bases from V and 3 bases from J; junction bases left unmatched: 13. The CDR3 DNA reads TGTGCCACCAGCAAAAGGACTAGCGGGGTCCGACCCCACTACAATGAGCAGTTCTTC. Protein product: CATSKRTSGVRPHYNEQFF.

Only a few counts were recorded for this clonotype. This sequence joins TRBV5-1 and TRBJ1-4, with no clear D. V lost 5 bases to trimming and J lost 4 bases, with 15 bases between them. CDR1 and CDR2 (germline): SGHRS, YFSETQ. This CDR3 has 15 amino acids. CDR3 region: CASSSDGRGNEKLFF. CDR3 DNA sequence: TGCGCCAGCAGTTCGGACGGCCGCGGTAATGAAAAACTGTTTTTT.

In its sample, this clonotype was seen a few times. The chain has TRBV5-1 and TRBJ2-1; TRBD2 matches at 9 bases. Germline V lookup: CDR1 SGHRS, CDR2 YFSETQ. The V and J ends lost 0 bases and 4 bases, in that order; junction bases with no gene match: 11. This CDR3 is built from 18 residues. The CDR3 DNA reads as TGCGCCAGCAGCTTGGGGGATAAGGTAGCGGGAGTATACAATGAGCAGTTCTTC. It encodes CASSLGDKVAGVYNEQFF. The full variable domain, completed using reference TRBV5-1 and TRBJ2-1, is KAGVTQTPRYLIKTRGQQVTLSCSPISGHRSVSWYQQTPGQGLQFLFEYFSETQRNKGNFPGRFSGRQFSNSRSEMNVSTLELGDSALYLCASSLGDKVAGVYNEQFFGPGTRLTVL.

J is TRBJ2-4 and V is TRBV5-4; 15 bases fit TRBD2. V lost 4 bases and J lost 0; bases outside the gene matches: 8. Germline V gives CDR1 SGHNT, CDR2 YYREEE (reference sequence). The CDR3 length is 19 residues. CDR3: CASSRGLAGGLLAKNIQYF. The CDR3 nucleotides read TGTGCCAGCAGCCGGGGACTAGCGGGGGGTTTGTTAGCCAAAAACATTCAGTACTTC.

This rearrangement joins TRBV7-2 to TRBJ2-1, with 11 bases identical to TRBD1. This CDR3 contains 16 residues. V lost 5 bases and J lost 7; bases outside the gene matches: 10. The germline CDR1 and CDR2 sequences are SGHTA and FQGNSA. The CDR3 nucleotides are TGTGCCAGCAGCCCCTTAACCGGGACAGGGGGAAATGAGCAGTTCTTC. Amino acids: CASSPLTGTGGNEQFF.

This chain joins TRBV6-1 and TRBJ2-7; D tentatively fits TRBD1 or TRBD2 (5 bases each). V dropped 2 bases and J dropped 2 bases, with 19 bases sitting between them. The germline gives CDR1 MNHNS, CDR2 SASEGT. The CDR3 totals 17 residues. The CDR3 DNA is TGTGCCAGCAGTGAATTTCAGGGACGGGGATCTACCTACGAGCAGTACTTC. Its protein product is CASSEFQGRGSTYEQYF.

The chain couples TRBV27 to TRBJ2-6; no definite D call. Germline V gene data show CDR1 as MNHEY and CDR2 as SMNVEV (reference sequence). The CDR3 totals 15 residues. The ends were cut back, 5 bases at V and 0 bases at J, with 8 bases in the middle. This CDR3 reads CASSQAFSGANVLTF. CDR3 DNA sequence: TGTGCCAGCAGTCAGGCTTTCTCTGGGGCCAACGTCCTGACTTTC.

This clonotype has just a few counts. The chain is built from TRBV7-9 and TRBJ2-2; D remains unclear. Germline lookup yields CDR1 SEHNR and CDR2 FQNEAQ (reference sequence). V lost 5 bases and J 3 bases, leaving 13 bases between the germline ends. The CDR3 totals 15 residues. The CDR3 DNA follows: TGTGCCAGCAGCCCCCAGTTTGCGGACACCGGGGAGCTGTTTTTT. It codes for CASSPQFADTGELFF.